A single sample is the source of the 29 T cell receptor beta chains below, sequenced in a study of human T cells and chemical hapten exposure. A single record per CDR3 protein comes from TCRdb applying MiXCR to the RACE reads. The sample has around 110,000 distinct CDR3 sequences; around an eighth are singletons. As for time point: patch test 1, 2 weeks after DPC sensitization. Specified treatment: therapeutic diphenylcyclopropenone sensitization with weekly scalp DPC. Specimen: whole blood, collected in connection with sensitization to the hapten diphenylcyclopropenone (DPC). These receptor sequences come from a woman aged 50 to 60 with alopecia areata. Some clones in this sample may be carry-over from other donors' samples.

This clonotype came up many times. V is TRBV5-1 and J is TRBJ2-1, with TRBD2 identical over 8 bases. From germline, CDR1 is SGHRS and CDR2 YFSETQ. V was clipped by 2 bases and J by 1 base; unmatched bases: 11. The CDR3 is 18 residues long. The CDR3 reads CASSFTLAGRGSYNEQFF. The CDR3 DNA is TGCGCCAGCAGCTTCACGTTAGCGGGAAGGGGTTCCTACAATGAGCAGTTCTTC. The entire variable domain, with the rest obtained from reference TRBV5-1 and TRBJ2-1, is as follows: KAGVTQTPRYLIKTRGQQVTLSCSPISGHRSVSWYQQTPGQGLQFLFEYFSETQRNKGNFPGRFSGRQFSNSRSEMNVSTLELGDSALYLCASSFTLAGRGSYNEQFFGPGTRLTVL.

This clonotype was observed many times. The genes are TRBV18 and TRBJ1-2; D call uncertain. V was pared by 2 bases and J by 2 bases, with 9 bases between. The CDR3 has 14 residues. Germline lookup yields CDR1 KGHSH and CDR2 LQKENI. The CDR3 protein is CASSPTGGNYGYTF. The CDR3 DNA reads TGTGCCAGCTCACCAACGGGAGGCAACTATGGCTACACCTTC.

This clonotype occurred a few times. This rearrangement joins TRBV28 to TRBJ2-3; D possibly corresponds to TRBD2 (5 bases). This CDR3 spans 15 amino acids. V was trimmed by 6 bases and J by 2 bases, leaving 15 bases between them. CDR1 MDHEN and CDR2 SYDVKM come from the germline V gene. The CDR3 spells CASRGTSASTDTQYF. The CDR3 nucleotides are TGTGCCAGCAGGGGTACTAGTGCTTCCACAGATACGCAGTATTTT.

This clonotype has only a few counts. CDR3 residues: CSAQRGPYNEQFF. CDR3 bases: TGCAGTGCTCAGCGGGGTCCCTACAATGAGCAGTTCTTC. The chain uses TRBV20-1 and TRBJ2-1, with 7 bases aligning to TRBD2. The germline CDR1 and CDR2 sequences are DFQATT and SNEGSKA (reference sequence). Trimming at V came to 5 bases and at J to 2 bases, leaving 3 bases not matched to a gene. The CDR3 is 13 amino acids.

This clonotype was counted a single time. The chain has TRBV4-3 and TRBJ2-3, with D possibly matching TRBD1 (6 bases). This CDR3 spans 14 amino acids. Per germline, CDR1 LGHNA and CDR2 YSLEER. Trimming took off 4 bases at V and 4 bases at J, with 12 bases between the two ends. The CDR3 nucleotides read TGCGCCAGCAGCCGCTGGACAGTCCCAGATACGCAGTATTTT. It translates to CASSRWTVPDTQYF.

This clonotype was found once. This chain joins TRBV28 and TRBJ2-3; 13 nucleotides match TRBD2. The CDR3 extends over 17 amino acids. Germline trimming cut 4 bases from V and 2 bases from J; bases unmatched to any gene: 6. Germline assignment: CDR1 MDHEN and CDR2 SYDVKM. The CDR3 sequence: CASSSQLAGGNTDTQYF. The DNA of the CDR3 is TGTGCCAGCAGTTCACAACTAGCGGGAGGGAACACAGATACGCAGTATTTT.

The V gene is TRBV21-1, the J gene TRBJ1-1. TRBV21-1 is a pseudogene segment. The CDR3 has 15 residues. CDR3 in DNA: TGTGCCAGCAGCCTTCAAAGACACATGAACACTGAAGCTTTCTTT. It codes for CASSLQRHMNTEAFF.

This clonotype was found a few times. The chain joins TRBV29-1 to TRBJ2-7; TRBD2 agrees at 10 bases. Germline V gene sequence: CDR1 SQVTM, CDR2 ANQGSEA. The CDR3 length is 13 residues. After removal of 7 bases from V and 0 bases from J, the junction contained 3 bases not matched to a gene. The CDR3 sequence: CSGGTSDSYEQYF. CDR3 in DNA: TGCAGCGGCGGGACTAGCGACTCCTACGAGCAGTACTTC.

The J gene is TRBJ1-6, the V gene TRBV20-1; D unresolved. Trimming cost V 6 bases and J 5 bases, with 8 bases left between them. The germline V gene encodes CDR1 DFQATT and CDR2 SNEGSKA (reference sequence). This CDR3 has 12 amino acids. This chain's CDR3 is CSANRDNSPLHF. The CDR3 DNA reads TGCAGTGCAAACAGAGATAATTCACCCCTCCACTTT.

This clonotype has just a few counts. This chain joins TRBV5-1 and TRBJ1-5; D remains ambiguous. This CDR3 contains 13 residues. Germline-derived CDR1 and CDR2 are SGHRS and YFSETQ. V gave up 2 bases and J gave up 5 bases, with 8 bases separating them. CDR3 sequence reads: CASSLSGDQPQHF. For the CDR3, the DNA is TGCGCCAGCAGCTTATCAGGCGATCAGCCCCAGCATTTT.

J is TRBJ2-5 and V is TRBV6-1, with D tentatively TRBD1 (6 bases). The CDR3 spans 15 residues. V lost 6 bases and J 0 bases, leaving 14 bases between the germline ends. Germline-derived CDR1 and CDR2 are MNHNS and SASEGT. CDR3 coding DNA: TGTGCCAGCAGCGGACAGACAACGTACCAAGAGACCCAGTACTTC. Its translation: CASSGQTTYQETQYF.

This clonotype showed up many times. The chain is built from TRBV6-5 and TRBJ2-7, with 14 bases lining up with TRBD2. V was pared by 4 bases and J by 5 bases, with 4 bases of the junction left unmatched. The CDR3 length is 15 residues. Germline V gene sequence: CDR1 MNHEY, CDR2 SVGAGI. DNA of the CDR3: TGTGCCAGCAGTTCCAGACTAGCGGGAGGGCACGAGCAGTACTTC. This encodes CASSSRLAGGHEQYF.

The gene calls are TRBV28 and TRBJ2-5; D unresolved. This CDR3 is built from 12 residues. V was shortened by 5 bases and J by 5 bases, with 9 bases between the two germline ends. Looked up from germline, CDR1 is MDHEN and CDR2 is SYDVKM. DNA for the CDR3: TGTGCCAGCAGTAGTTTGCACGAGACCCAGTACTTC. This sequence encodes CASSSLHETQYF.

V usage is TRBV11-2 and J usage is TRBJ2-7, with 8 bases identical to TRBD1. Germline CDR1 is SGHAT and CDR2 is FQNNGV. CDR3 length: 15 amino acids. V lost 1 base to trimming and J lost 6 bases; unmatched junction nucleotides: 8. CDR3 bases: TGTGCCAGCAGCTTAGCCCGGACAGGGAACGCCGAGCAGTACTTC. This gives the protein CASSLARTGNAEQYF.

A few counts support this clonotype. The CDR3 DNA sequence: TGCAGCGTTGGGGAGGTGAACACTGAAGCTTTCTTT. This codes for CSVGEVNTEAFF. The chain couples TRBV29-1 to TRBJ1-1; D remains unclear. Germline lookup yields CDR1 SQVTM and CDR2 ANQGSEA. CDR3 length equals 12 residues. V was clipped by 4 bases and J by 0 bases, with 6 bases between them.

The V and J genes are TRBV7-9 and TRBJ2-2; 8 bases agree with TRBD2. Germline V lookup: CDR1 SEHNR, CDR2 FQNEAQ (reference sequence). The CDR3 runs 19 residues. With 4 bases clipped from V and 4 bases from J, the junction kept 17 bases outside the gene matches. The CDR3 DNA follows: TGTGCCAGCAGCTCCCAGACCGGGAGGGCCTTAATTTCCACCGGGGAGCTGTTTTTT. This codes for CASSSQTGRALISTGELFF.

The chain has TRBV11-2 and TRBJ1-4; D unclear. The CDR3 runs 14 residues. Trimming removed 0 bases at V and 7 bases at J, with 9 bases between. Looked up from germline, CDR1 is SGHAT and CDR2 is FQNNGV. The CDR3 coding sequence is TGTGCCAGCAGCTTAGACTGGGGAGGTGAAAAACTGTTTTTT. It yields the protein CASSLDWGGEKLFF.

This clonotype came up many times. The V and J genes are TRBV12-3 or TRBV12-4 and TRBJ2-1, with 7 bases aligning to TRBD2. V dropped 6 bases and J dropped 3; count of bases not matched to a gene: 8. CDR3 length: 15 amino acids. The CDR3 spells CASSPQAGHYNEQFF. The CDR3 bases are TGTGCCAGCAGCCCCCAAGCGGGGCACTACAATGAGCAGTTCTTC.

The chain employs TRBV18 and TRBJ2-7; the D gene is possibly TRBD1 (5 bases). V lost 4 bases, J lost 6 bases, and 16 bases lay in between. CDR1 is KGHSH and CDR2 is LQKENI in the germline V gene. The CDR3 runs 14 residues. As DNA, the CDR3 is TGTGCCAGCTCACTACTTGACAGTGTCGGCGAGCAGTACTTC. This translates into CASSLLDSVGEQYF.

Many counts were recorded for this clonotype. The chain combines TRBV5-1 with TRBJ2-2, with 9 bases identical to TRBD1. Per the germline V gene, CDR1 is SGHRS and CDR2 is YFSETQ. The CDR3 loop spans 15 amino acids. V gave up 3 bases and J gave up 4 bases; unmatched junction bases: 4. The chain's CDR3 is CASSSTGGLTGELFF. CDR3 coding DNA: TGCGCCAGCAGCTCCACAGGGGGCCTCACCGGGGAGCTGTTTTTT.

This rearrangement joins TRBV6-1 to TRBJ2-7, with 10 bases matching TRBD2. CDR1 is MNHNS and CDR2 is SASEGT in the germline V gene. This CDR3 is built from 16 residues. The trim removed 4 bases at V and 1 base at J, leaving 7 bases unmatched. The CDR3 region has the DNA TGTGCCAGCAGTGCCAATAGCGGGAGGTTGTCCTACGAGCAGTACTTC. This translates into CASSANSGRLSYEQYF.

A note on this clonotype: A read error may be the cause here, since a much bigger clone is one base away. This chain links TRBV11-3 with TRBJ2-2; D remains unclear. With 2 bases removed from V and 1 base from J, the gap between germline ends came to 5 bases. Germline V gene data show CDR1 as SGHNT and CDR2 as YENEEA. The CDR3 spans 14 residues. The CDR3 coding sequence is TGTGCCAGCAGCTTATCGGGGAACACCGGGGAGCTGTTTTTT. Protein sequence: CASSLSGNTGELFF.

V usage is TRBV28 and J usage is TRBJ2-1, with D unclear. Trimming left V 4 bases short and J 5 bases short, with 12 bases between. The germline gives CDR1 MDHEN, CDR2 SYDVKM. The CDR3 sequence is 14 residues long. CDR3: CASSYDDDHNEQFF. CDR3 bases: TGTGCCAGCAGTTACGACGACGACCACAATGAGCAGTTCTTC.

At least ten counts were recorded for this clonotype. Here the CDR3 reads CASSEAPVRGEEVFF. CDR3 sequence (DNA): TGTGCCAGCAGTGAAGCTCCGGTCCGCGGGGAAGAGGTTTTCTTT. This rearrangement joins TRBV6-1 to TRBJ1-1; D ambiguous. V was shortened by 0 bases and J by 13 bases, with 21 bases between the two germline ends. The length of the CDR3 is 15 residues. CDR1 is MNHNS and CDR2 is SASEGT in the germline V gene.

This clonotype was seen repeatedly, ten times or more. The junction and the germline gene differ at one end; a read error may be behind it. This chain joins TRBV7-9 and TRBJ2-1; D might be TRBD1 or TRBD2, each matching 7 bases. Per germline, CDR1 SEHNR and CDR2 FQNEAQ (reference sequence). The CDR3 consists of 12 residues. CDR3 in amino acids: CASSLVRGGLLF. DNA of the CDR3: TGTGCCAGCAGCTTAGTCAGGGGGGGTTTGCTCTTC.

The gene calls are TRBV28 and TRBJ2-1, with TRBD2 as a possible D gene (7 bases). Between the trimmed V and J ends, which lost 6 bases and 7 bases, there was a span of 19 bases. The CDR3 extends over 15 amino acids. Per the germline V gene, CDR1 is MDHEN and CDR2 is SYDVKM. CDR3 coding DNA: TGTGCCAGCAGGTCGGGTGGGGAGGGGGAAAATGAGCAGTTCTTC. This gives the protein CASRSGGEGENEQFF.

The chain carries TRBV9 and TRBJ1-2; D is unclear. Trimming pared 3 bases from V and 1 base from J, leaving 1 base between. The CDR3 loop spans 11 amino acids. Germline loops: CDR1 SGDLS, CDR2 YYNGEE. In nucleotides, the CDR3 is TGTGCCAGCAGCGATAACTATGGCTACACCTTC. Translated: CASSDNYGYTF.

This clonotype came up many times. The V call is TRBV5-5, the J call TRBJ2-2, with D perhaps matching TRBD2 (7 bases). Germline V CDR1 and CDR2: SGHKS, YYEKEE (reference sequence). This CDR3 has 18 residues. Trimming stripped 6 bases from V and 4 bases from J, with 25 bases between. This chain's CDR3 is CASIAPRWGGPGTGELFF. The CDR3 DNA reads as TGTGCCAGCATCGCCCCTCGCTGGGGGGGGCCGGGCACCGGGGAGCTGTTTTTT.

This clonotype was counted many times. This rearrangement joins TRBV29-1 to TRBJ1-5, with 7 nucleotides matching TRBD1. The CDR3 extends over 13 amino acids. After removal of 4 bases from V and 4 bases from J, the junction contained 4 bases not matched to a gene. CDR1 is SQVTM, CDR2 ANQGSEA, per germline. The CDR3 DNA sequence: TGCAGCGTTGGGACAGGTTTAAATCAGCCCCAGCATTTT. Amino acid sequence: CSVGTGLNQPQHF.